This note documents a single T cell receptor (beta chain) sequence. The sample comes from a study of control samples from healthy donors and cancer patients. CDR3 length: 14 residues. V shed 0 bases and J shed 4 bases, with 9 bases lying between them. The germline V gene encodes CDR1 MGHRA and CDR2 YSYEKL. Sequencing was performed with immunoSEQ multiplex PCR; in TCRdb, only in-frame clones are kept and a portion is missing. The sample holds 100,000 to 150,000 clones, 87% seen once. The receptor comes from a man aged 18 to 29 in good health. The chain recombines TRBV4-1 with TRBJ1-2; D is ambiguous. The material sequenced was blood. The CDR3 spells CASSQDSSTYGYTF. The CDR3 DNA sequence: TGCGCCAGCAGCCAAGATTCGAGTACCTATGGCTACACCTTC.